One and the same sample provided the 25 T cell receptor beta chains below, sequenced in a study of cytomegalovirus exposure and HLA in healthy donors. In the PCR, 60 Vbeta and 13 Jbeta primers were used. Clones were sequenced by immunoSEQ multiplex PCR, and TCRdb holds only the in-frame ones, with some missing. The sample carries 130,000 to 150,000 clones, 75% to 80% recorded once. The sequenced material came from PBMCs. The receptors were sampled from a middle-aged man in good health and CMV-seropositive.

This chain links TRBV2 with TRBJ1-6, with D tentatively TRBD1 (6 bases). This CDR3 contains 15 residues. Germline CDR1 and CDR2: SNHLY and FYNNEI. V gave up 6 bases and J gave up 7 bases, with 16 bases separating them. The CDR3 DNA is TGTGCCAGCAGCCGTCCACCAGGGACAAATTCACCCCTCCACTTT. It specifies CASSRPPGTNSPLHF.

The CDR3 DNA reads as TGTGCCACCAGCAAGGGGGGGCTGGGGGAGACCCAGTACTTC. Translation: CATSKGGLGETQYF. This chain uses TRBV15 with TRBJ2-5; possible D gene TRBD2, 7 bases. This CDR3 is built from 14 residues. Germline-derived CDR1 and CDR2 are LNHNV and YYDKDF (reference sequence). The V end was cut by 4 bases, the J end by 5 bases, with 14 bases between.

V and J are TRBV9 and TRBJ2-4, with 8 bases matching TRBD2. This CDR3 has 16 residues. Germline CDR1 reads SGDLS; CDR2 reads YYNGEE. The ends lost 0 bases at V and 9 bases at J; junction bases unmatched: 11. CDR3 in DNA: TGTGCCAGCAGCGTAGAGAGCGGGAGATATCTTGGCATTCAGTACTTC. As protein: CASSVESGRYLGIQYF.

The chain couples TRBV14 to TRBJ2-1, with a possible D match to TRBD2 (5 bases). The CDR3 sequence is 19 residues long. Germline lookup yields CDR1 SGHDN and CDR2 FVKESK. The V and J ends lost 0 bases and 0 bases respectively, with 18 bases between them. In nucleotides, the CDR3 is TGTGCCAGCAGCCAAGAGGGTGGCCTAGCAATTACCTCCTACAATGAGCAGTTCTTC. Translating it yields CASSQEGGLAITSYNEQFF.

The V gene is TRBV19, the J gene TRBJ1-3, with D unclear. Per germline, CDR1 LNHDA and CDR2 SQIVND (reference sequence). This CDR3 has 17 residues. Trimming shortened V by 0 bases and J by 0 bases, and 12 bases separated the two germline ends. The CDR3, as DNA: TGTGCCAGTAGTATAGAGGGCCGGCGACCCTCTGGAAACACCATATATTTT. Its translation is CASSIEGRRPSGNTIYF.

This chain joins TRBV6-1 and TRBJ1-5, with 10 bases matching TRBD1. The ends lost 4 bases at V and 4 bases at J; junction bases unmatched: 13. The CDR3 has 18 amino acids. From germline, CDR1 is MNHNS and CDR2 SASEGT. The CDR3 is CASSATPGQGTLNQPQHF. In nucleotides, the CDR3 is TGTGCCAGCAGTGCAACCCCGGGACAGGGGACTCTTAATCAGCCCCAGCATTTT.

There are many counts of this clone. The chain links TRBV5-1 to TRBJ2-2; a possible D gene is TRBD2 (5 bases). Germline V gene data show CDR1 as SGHRS and CDR2 as YFSETQ. The CDR3 loop spans 15 amino acids. Trimming pared 5 bases from V and 6 bases from J, leaving 17 bases between. The CDR3 is CASRADSEIPGELFF. CDR3 coding DNA: TGCGCCAGCAGAGCGGACTCAGAGATACCCGGGGAGCTGTTTTTT.

V gene TRBV18 combines with J gene TRBJ1-4, with D unclear. The CDR3 covers 15 residues. V lost 5 bases, J lost 2 bases, and 12 bases lay in between. The germline V gene has CDR1 KGHSH and CDR2 LQKENI. CDR3 residues: CASSDTRGTNEKLFF. For the CDR3, the DNA is TGTGCCAGCTCAGACACTCGGGGTACTAATGAAAAACTGTTTTTT.

The V and J genes are TRBV11-2 and TRBJ1-1; tentative D call: TRBD1 (5 bases). The CDR3 consists of 12 residues. Germline-derived CDR1 and CDR2 are SGHAT and FQNNGV. The V and J ends lost 0 bases and 14 bases respectively, with 13 bases between them. The CDR3 DNA reads as TGTGCCAGCAGCTTAGACAGGGTAGTCTTGTTCTTT. It translates to CASSLDRVVLFF.

As regards this clone: Other DNA sequences in the same sample also yield this CDR3. The rearrangement links TRBV4-1 to TRBJ2-1; 12 nucleotides line up with TRBD2. Germline-derived CDR1 and CDR2 are MGHRA and YSYEKL. CDR3 length: 19 amino acids. V shed 0 bases and J 5 bases; nucleotides not matched to a gene: 11. CDR3 loop: CASSQDKASGRARDNEQFF. The CDR3 DNA reads TGCGCCAGCAGCCAAGATAAGGCTAGCGGGAGGGCCAGGGACAATGAGCAGTTCTTC.

This chain joins TRBV19 and TRBJ2-5; the D gene is possibly TRBD1 (5 bases). CDR1 LNHDA and CDR2 SQIVND come from the germline V gene (reference sequence). This CDR3 contains 15 residues. The V and J ends lost 6 bases and 5 bases respectively, with 19 bases between them. The DNA for the CDR3 is TGTGCCAGTAGGACAGATTACCTTTCCCCGGAGACCCAGTACTTC. Translation: CASRTDYLSPETQYF.

This chain joins TRBV7-2 and TRBJ2-7; weak D call: TRBD1 (6 bases). Trimming left V 5 bases short and J 7 bases short, with 15 bases between. This CDR3 has 13 residues. Germline V gives CDR1 SGHTA, CDR2 FQGNSA. CDR3 amino acids: CASSRTATREQYF. CDR3 nucleotides: TGTGCCAGCAGCCGGACAGCCACTCGGGAGCAGTACTTC.

The genes are TRBV19 and TRBJ1-5; D might be TRBD1 (5 bases). The CDR3 covers 14 residues. With 3 bases removed from V and 5 bases from J, the gap between germline ends came to 11 bases. Germline V gives CDR1 LNHDA, CDR2 SQIVND (reference sequence). CDR3: CASSIGGDYQPQHF. The CDR3 DNA reads TGTGCCAGTAGTATCGGGGGTGACTATCAGCCCCAGCATTTT.

V usage is TRBV7-2 and J usage is TRBJ2-1; 8 bases agree with TRBD2. Germline V gene data show CDR1 as SGHTA and CDR2 as FQGNSA. The trim removed 1 base at V and 7 bases at J, leaving 9 bases unmatched. This CDR3 spans 16 amino acids. The CDR3 DNA sequence: TGTGCCAGCAGCTTAGAAGAAAGCGGGAGAAAAAATGAGCAGTTCTTC. Its translation: CASSLEESGRKNEQFF. The full variable domain, its missing parts supplied by reference TRBV7-2 and TRBJ2-1, is GAGVSQSPSNKVTEKGKDVELRCDPISGHTALYWYRQSLGQGLEFLIYFQGNSAPDKSGLPSDRFSAERTGGSVSTLTIQRTQQEDSAVYLCASSLEESGRKNEQFFGPGTRLTVL.

This sequence joins TRBV7-2 and TRBJ2-5, with 11 bases matching TRBD2. Germline trimming cut 5 bases from V and 0 bases from J; bases unmatched to any gene: 2. Germline assignment: CDR1 SGHTA and CDR2 FQGNSA. The length of the CDR3 is 15 residues. The CDR3 reads CASSPGLADQETQYF. The CDR3 bases are TGTGCCAGCAGCCCGGGACTAGCGGACCAAGAGACCCAGTACTTC.

This clone was recorded once. A read error may produce the germline difference seen at one junction end. In DNA form, the CDR3 reads TGTGCCAGCAGGGAAGGGACAGGGGGCTATGAGCAGTACTTC. It translates to CASREGTGGYEQYF. The chain links TRBV6-1 to TRBJ2-7, with TRBD1 matching over 12 bases. In germline, CDR1 is MNHNS, CDR2 SASEGT. This CDR3 is 14 amino acids long.

This chain uses TRBV7-9 with TRBJ2-5; 7 bases fit TRBD1. Trimming removed 4 bases from V and 13 bases from J; junction bases left unmatched: 15. Germline assignment: CDR1 SEHNR and CDR2 FQNEAQ (reference sequence). This CDR3 has 14 amino acids. The CDR3 loop is CASSSGQAFYERYF. In nucleotides, the CDR3 is TGTGCCAGCAGCTCCGGACAGGCCTTTTACGAGCGGTACTTC.

The chain is built from TRBV5-1 and TRBJ2-5; 9 bases map to TRBD2. With V trimmed by 1 base and J by 2 bases, 6 bases remained unmatched. Germline CDR1 and CDR2: SGHRS and YFSETQ. There are 16 residues in the CDR3. Written as DNA, the CDR3 is TGCGCCAGCAGCTTGAGTGGGCTAGCGGGACAAGAGACCCAGTACTTC. This translates into CASSLSGLAGQETQYF.

This sequence joins TRBV7-9 and TRBJ2-7; TRBD2 agrees at 11 bases. V shed 5 bases, J shed 3 bases, and the junction held 3 bases outside the gene matches. CDR1 is SEHNR, CDR2 FQNEAQ, per germline (reference sequence). The CDR3 sequence is 14 residues long. CDR3: CASSPGTSGYEQYF. Written as DNA, the CDR3 is TGTGCCAGCAGCCCCGGGACTAGCGGCTACGAGCAGTACTTC. Based on the CDR3 plus reference TRBV7-9 and TRBJ2-7, the full variable domain is DTGVSQNPRHKITKRGQNVTFRCDPISEHNRLYWYRQTLGQGPEFLTYFQNEAQLEKSRLLSDRFSAERPKGSFSTLEIQRTEQGDSAMYLCASSPGTSGYEQYFGPGTRLTVT.

Only a few counts were recorded for this clone. The chain carries TRBV30 and TRBJ1-5; possible D gene TRBD1, 6 bases. Germline V gives CDR1 GTSNPN, CDR2 SVGIG (reference sequence). Trimming removed 1 base at V and 0 bases at J, with 7 bases between. The CDR3 runs 14 residues. The CDR3 protein is CAWSGTDSNQPQHF. The CDR3 bases are TGTGCCTGGAGTGGGACAGATAGCAATCAGCCCCAGCATTTT. Based on the CDR3 plus reference TRBV30 and TRBJ1-5, the full variable domain is SQTIHQWPATLVQPVGSPLSLECTVEGTSNPNLYWYRQAAGRGLQLLFYSVGIGQISSEVPQNLSASRPQDRQFILSSKKLLLSDSGFYLCAWSGTDSNQPQHFGDGTRLSIL.

The CDR3 nucleotides read TGTGCCAGCAGCGCCGACATGAACACTGAAGCTTTCTTT. Amino acid sequence: CASSADMNTEAFF. The chain joins TRBV7-2 to TRBJ1-1, with D uncertain. Germline V gene data show CDR1 as SGHTA and CDR2 as FQGNSA. V was cut by 5 bases and J by 0 bases, with 7 bases left in between. The CDR3 consists of 13 residues.

The rearrangement uses TRBV7-8 and TRBJ1-4; D ambiguous. The CDR3 sequence is 12 residues long. Germline CDR1 is SGHVS and CDR2 is FQNEAQ. The germline V and J ends were trimmed by 1 base and 7 bases, with 4 bases remaining between them. In DNA, the CDR3 is TGTGCCAGCAGCTTAGTCTCTGAAAAACTGTTTTTT. This codes for CASSLVSEKLFF.

The rearrangement uses TRBV6-5 and TRBJ2-7; 7 bases are a match to TRBD2. The germline gives CDR1 MNHEY, CDR2 SVGAGI. The junction had 3 bases not matched to a gene; V was cut back by 2 bases and J by 2 bases. This CDR3 comprises 14 residues. CDR3 nucleotides: TGTGCCAGCAGTTACAGGGGAGGGCCCTACGAGCAGTACTTC. Its translation is CASSYRGGPYEQYF.

This clone was detected only a few times. The chain carries TRBV5-1 and TRBJ1-5; TRBD1 matches at 7 bases. Germline trimming cut 4 bases from V and 5 bases from J; bases unmatched to any gene: 9. Germline V gives CDR1 SGHRS, CDR2 YFSETQ. The CDR3 sequence is 15 residues long. DNA of the CDR3: TGCGCCAGCAGCGTCGGGACAGTCGACGATCAGCCCCAGCATTTT. It codes for CASSVGTVDDQPQHF.

The V and J genes are TRBV7-6 and TRBJ1-5; D possibly corresponds to TRBD1 (5 bases). This CDR3 contains 16 residues. CDR1 and CDR2 (germline): SGHVS, FNYEAQ. V was trimmed by 0 bases and J by 2 bases, leaving 11 bases between them. The CDR3 coding sequence is TGTGCCAGCAGCTTAGCAGGGGCCAGTGGCAATCAGCCCCAGCATTTT. Its protein is CASSLAGASGNQPQHF.